These 32 T cell receptor beta chains originate from one sample sequenced in a study of blood T cells in healthy people across ages. The second PCR ran about 7 to 12 cycles with a sample-barcoded 5' primer and J-beta primers. In TCRdb, the 5' RACE reads were re-called with MiXCR into one record per CDR3 protein. The table includes some 1.5 million distinct CDR3 sequences, 28% detected once. Sequencing input: blood. The receptors were gathered from a woman aged 30 to 39 in good health.

This clonotype was counted many times. A much larger clone sits a single nucleotide away, making a read error possible. The J gene is TRBJ2-5, the V gene TRBV7-2; unclear D gene. The CDR3 loop spans 14 amino acids. The V gene's germline CDR1 is SGHTA and CDR2 FQGNSA. Trimming took 2 bases from V and 2 from J, leaving 9 bases between them. The CDR3 protein is CASSLITAQETQYF. The CDR3 nucleotides are TGTGCCAGCAGCTTAATCACGGCTCAAGAGACCCAGTACTTC.

The chain has TRBV20-1 and TRBJ2-5; the match to TRBD1 covers 10 bases. There are 12 residues in the CDR3. CDR1 and CDR2 from the germline V gene are DFQATT and SNEGSKA (reference sequence). CDR3 nucleotide sequence: TGCACCGGACAGGGGGGGCCAGGGACCCAGTACTTC. Protein sequence: CTGQGGPGTQYF.

The chain employs TRBV2 and TRBJ1-5; maybe TRBD1 (5 bases). V was clipped by 7 bases and J by 7 bases, with 14 bases between them. The CDR3 is made up of 13 amino acids. CDR1 and CDR2 (germline): SNHLY, FYNNEI. The CDR3 loop reads CASTNGHTQPQHF. Written as DNA, the CDR3 is TGTGCCAGCACTAACGGACATACCCAGCCCCAGCATTTT.

This clonotype occurred a few times. V usage is TRBV19 and J usage is TRBJ1-1, with TRBD1 matching over 9 bases. Germline V CDR1 and CDR2: LNHDA, SQIVND (reference sequence). J was trimmed by 1 base and V by 9 bases; bases with no gene match: 18. The CDR3 consists of 18 residues. CDR3 region: CARERDRVTVVGNTEAFF. CDR3 DNA sequence: TGTGCCAGAGAGAGGGACAGGGTTACCGTCGTGGGGAACACTGAAGCTTTCTTT. The full variable domain, its missing parts supplied by reference TRBV19 and TRBJ1-1, is DGGITQSPKYLFRKEGQNVTLSCEQNLNHDAMYWYRQDPGQGLRLIYYSQIVNDFQKGDIAEGYSVSREKKESFPLTVTSAQKNPTAFYLCARERDRVTVVGNTEAFFGQGTRLTVV.

The table lists this clonotype with many counts. The chain employs TRBV29-1 and TRBJ2-3; 8 bases agree with TRBD2. CDR3 size: 13 residues. Trimming cost V 4 bases and J 6 bases; bases outside gene matches: 6. The germline gives CDR1 SQVTM, CDR2 ANQGSEA. This chain's CDR3 is CSVARGRYDTQYF. As DNA, the CDR3 is TGCAGCGTTGCGCGCGGGAGGTACGATACGCAGTATTTT.

With respect to this clonotype: A much larger clonotype is one base distant, so this may be a read error. This sequence joins TRBV6-5 and TRBJ2-1; no definite D call. The V gene lost 6 bases and the J gene lost 5 bases, with 14 bases spanning the gap. Germline-derived CDR1 and CDR2 are MNHEY and SVGAGI. The CDR3 is made up of 14 amino acids. CDR3 bases: TGTGCCAGCAGGTACGACCGGTCTCACAATGAGCAGTTCTTC. As protein: CASRYDRSHNEQFF.

The chain carries TRBV25-1 and TRBJ2-2, with D uncertain. Germline CDR1 and CDR2: MGHDK and SYGVNS. V lost 4 bases to trimming and J lost 5 bases, with 8 bases between them. This CDR3 contains 13 residues. In nucleotides, the CDR3 is TGTGCCAGCAGTGCACTCTATACCGGGGAGCTGTTTTTT. This gives the protein CASSALYTGELFF.

The chain is built from TRBV14 and TRBJ2-7, with no clear D. Gene TRBJ2-5 matches the end of the DNA better, so the J call may be wrong. The CDR3 runs to 16 residues. CDR1 is SGHDN, CDR2 FVKESK, per germline. The CDR3 spells CASSQVNPGVQETQYF. The CDR3 DNA reads TGTGCCAGCAGCCAAGTTAACCCTGGGGTTCAAGAGACCCAGTACTTC.

The sample holds a few counts of this clonotype. A much more abundant neighbour one base away suggests this may be a read error. The V and J genes are TRBV7-2 and TRBJ1-5; no clear D gene. CDR3 size: 13 residues. The V gene lost 3 bases and the J gene lost 2 bases, with 5 bases spanning the gap. In germline, CDR1 is SGHTA, CDR2 FQGNSA. The CDR3 protein is CASSFKGNQPQHF. The CDR3, as DNA: TGTGCCAGCAGCTTTAAGGGCAATCAGCCCCAGCATTTT.

Only a few counts were recorded for this clonotype. CDR3 nucleotides: TGTGCCAGCAGCTACGAGACTGAGACCCAGTACTTC. Its protein product is CASSYETETQYF. The chain employs TRBV11-2 and TRBJ2-5; D not certain. V gave up 4 bases and J gave up 5 bases, with 8 bases separating them. Germline V lookup: CDR1 SGHAT, CDR2 FQNNGV. The CDR3 spans 12 residues. Looking up the rest from reference TRBV11-2 and TRBJ2-5 gives the full variable domain: EAGVAQSPRYKIIEKRQSVAFWCNPISGHATLYWYQQILGQGPKLLIQFQNNGVVDDSQLPKDRFSAERLKGVDSTLKIQPAKLEDSAVYLCASSYETETQYFGPGTRLLVL.

This clonotype has only one observation. Being one base from a much bigger clone, this may be a read error. The CDR3 sequence is CASSYPEASSYEQYF. The CDR3 nucleotides read TGTGCCAGCAGTTACCCCGAGGCAAGCTCCTACGAGCAGTACTTC. The rearrangement uses TRBV6-6 and TRBJ2-7; no definite D call. This CDR3 comprises 15 residues. Germline values: CDR1 MNHNY, CDR2 SVGAGI (reference sequence). The V end lost 2 bases, the J end lost 0 bases, and 11 bases lay between the germline ends.

This clonotype was picked up a small number of times. The rearrangement joins TRBV10-3 to TRBJ2-1, with 8 bases that match TRBD2. The CDR3 loop spans 14 amino acids. The germline gives CDR1 ENHRY, CDR2 SYGVKD. The J segment lost 6 bases and the V segment lost 7 bases, leaving 8 bases of the junction unmatched. CDR3 in DNA: TGTGCCATCAAGTCTAGCGGGCGAATCAATGAGCAGTTCTTC. Translation gives CAIKSSGRINEQFF.

For this clonotype: Its ends do not fully match the called genes, so a read error is possible. The rearrangement joins TRBV19 to TRBJ1-4; D gene ambiguous. Germline CDR1 reads LNHDA; CDR2 reads SQIVND (reference sequence). CDR3 length: 16 residues. CDR3 sequence (DNA): TGTGCCAGTAGTATCCCAAAAGCTTACGGGAACGAAAAACGGTTTTTT. Its translation is CASSIPKAYGNEKRFF.

This clonotype showed up just once. The genes are TRBV10-3 and TRBJ2-3; no reliable D call. The CDR3 runs to 13 residues. Trimming removed 0 bases from V and 14 bases from J, with 15 bases in between. Germline V gene sequence: CDR1 ENHRY, CDR2 SYGVKD. The CDR3 bases are TGTGCCATCAGTGAGTCCGTCCGACCGGAAGGGTATTTT. Its protein product is CAISESVRPEGYF.

This clonotype was observed a handful of times. The chain couples TRBV7-2 to TRBJ2-3; D unclear. V dropped 1 base and J dropped 5 bases, with 13 bases sitting between them. The CDR3 is made up of 15 amino acids. Per the germline V gene, CDR1 is SGHTA and CDR2 is FQGNSA. CDR3 protein: CASSLETLPQDTQYF. CDR3 bases: TGTGCCAGCAGCTTAGAGACTCTCCCACAAGATACGCAGTATTTT. Drawing the rest from reference TRBV7-2 and TRBJ2-3, the complete variable domain is GAGVSQSPSNKVTEKGKDVELRCDPISGHTALYWYRQSLGQGLEFLIYFQGNSAPDKSGLPSDRFSAERTGGSVSTLTIQRTQQEDSAVYLCASSLETLPQDTQYFGPGTRLTVL.

This clonotype has just a few counts. The chain combines TRBV30 with TRBJ1-4, with 7 bases that match TRBD1. V lost 5 bases and J lost 7; bases outside the gene matches: 13. Germline values: CDR1 GTSNPN, CDR2 SVGIG (reference sequence). This CDR3 contains 15 residues. CDR3 residues: CAWYYRGQFGEKLFF. DNA for the CDR3: TGTGCCTGGTATTACAGGGGACAGTTCGGTGAAAAACTGTTTTTT.

This clonotype was picked up many times. This chain connects TRBV5-5 to TRBJ2-5; tentatively, D is TRBD1 or TRBD2 (6 bases each). Germline V gives CDR1 SGHKS, CDR2 YYEKEE (reference sequence). Between the trimmed V and J ends, which lost 2 bases and 4 bases, there was a span of 12 bases. The length of the CDR3 is 14 residues. The CDR3 DNA follows: TGTGCCAGCAGCTTTTACGGGGGCGCAGAGACCCAGTACTTC. Amino acid sequence: CASSFYGGAETQYF. Filled out from reference TRBV5-5 and TRBJ2-5, the complete variable domain reads DAGVTQSPTHLIKTRGQQVTLRCSPISGHKSVSWYQQVLGQGPQFIFQYYEKEERGRGNFPDRFSARQFPNYSSELNVNALLLGDSALYLCASSFYGGAETQYFGPGTRLLVL.

Notes on this clonotype: A much larger clone lies a single base off, so this may be a read error. The rearrangement uses TRBV7-2 and TRBJ1-1; D uncertain. The CDR3 has 17 residues. CDR1 SGHTA and CDR2 FQGNSA come from the germline V gene. CDR3 DNA: TGTGCCCGCAGCTTTATAGCGACGCGCTTGAGCCATGGTGAAGCTTTCTTT. Translation: CARSFIATRLSHGEAFF.

J is TRBJ1-2 and V is TRBV12-3 or TRBV12-4; D gene unclear. CDR3 length: 14 amino acids. V was cut by 8 bases and J by 2 bases, with 15 bases left in between. This chain's CDR3 is CASSDRSGNYGYTF. The DNA for the CDR3 is TGTGCCAGCTCCGATAGGTCCGGGAACTATGGCTACACCTTC.

For this clonotype: One junction end does not reproduce the germline sequence, and a read error may be involved. The chain joins TRBV11-2 to TRBJ2-3; TRBD2 aligns across 12 bases. CDR3 length: 16 residues. The germline V gene has CDR1 SGHAT and CDR2 FQNNGV. This CDR3 reads CASRSTSGRNSDTQCF. The CDR3 coding sequence is TGTGCCAGCAGATCGACTAGCGGGAGAAATTCAGATACGCAGTGTTTT.

In its sample, this clonotype was seen a few times. The rearrangement uses TRBV25-1 and TRBJ2-1; 12 bases map to TRBD2. V shed 2 bases and J 2 bases; nucleotides not matched to a gene: 10. The CDR3 loop spans 19 amino acids. In germline, CDR1 is MGHDK, CDR2 SYGVNS. CDR3 amino acids: CASSEPSGRGLHTYNEQFF. CDR3 sequence (DNA): TGTGCCAGCAGTGAACCTAGCGGGAGGGGATTACACACCTACAATGAGCAGTTCTTC.

This clonotype was picked up a small number of times. This chain connects TRBV10-3 to TRBJ2-1; either TRBD1 or TRBD2 may supply D (5 bases each). The germline CDR1 and CDR2 sequences are ENHRY and SYGVKD. V lost 4 bases, J lost 9 bases, and 13 bases lay in between. The CDR3 covers 13 residues. CDR3 sequence (DNA): TGTGCCATCAGTGGAGGGACGCTCGGTGAGCAGTTCTTC. Translation: CAISGGTLGEQFF.

About this clonotype: The conserved closing phenylalanine or tryptophan is absent in this CDR3, likely reflecting a read error. The V and J genes are TRBV5-1 and TRBJ2-4, with D unclear. The J call could be wrong; TRBJ2-7 is a better fit for the DNA end. The CDR3 covers 12 residues. Germline CDR1 SGHRS, CDR2 YFSETQ. CDR3 residues: CASSFGGLEQYC. The CDR3 region has the DNA TGCGCCAGCAGCTTCGGTGGCCTCGAGCAGTACTGC.

V and J are TRBV20-1 and TRBJ2-2; D remains unclear. CDR3 length equals 13 residues. The V gene's germline CDR1 is DFQATT and CDR2 SNEGSKA (reference sequence). V lost 5 bases and J 5 bases, leaving 12 bases between the germline ends. Here the CDR3 DNA reads TGCAGTGCTGCGCAGTGGTCAACCGGGGAGCTGTTTTTT. This codes for CSAAQWSTGELFF.

The chain uses TRBV9 and TRBJ1-1; no definite D call. Germline loops: CDR1 SGDLS, CDR2 YYNGEE. This CDR3 comprises 14 residues. Trimming took 0 bases from V and 5 from J, leaving 11 bases between them. CDR3 protein: CASSVAGSGTEAFF. The CDR3 DNA reads as TGTGCCAGCAGCGTAGCGGGGAGTGGAACTGAAGCTTTCTTT. Variable domain in full (rest from reference TRBV9 and TRBJ1-1): DSGVTQTPKHLITATGQRVTLRCSPRSGDLSVYWYQQSLDQGLQFLIQYYNGEERAKGNILERFSAQQFPDLHSELNLSSLELGDSALYFCASSVAGSGTEAFFGQGTRLTVV.

This clonotype came up many times. The V and J genes are TRBV2 and TRBJ2-4; 9 nucleotides align to TRBD1. The germline V gene encodes CDR1 SNHLY and CDR2 FYNNEI. The CDR3 contains 13 residues. Unmatched junction bases numbered 5, after V lost 8 bases and J lost 6 bases. For the CDR3, the DNA is TGTGCCAGCTCGATGGACAGGGGAAACATTCAGTACTTC. Encoded protein: CASSMDRGNIQYF.

This clonotype was counted only a few times. One base away lies a much larger clone, so this may be a sequencing read error. V is TRBV12-3 or TRBV12-4 and J is TRBJ2-7; 8 bases align to TRBD2. The CDR3 has 15 residues. The J segment lost 5 bases and the V segment lost 4 bases, leaving 10 bases of the junction unmatched. CDR3: CASSSRAGATNEQYF. The CDR3, as DNA: TGTGCCAGCAGTTCGCGAGCGGGGGCCACAAACGAGCAGTACTTC.

The rearrangement joins TRBV3-1 to TRBJ2-5; a possible D gene is TRBD1 (5 bases). This CDR3 contains 14 residues. The V gene's germline CDR1 is LGHDT and CDR2 YNNKEL (reference sequence). V lost 3 bases to trimming and J lost 5 bases, with 13 bases between them. The CDR3 DNA is TGTGCCAGCAGCCACCAAGGGGCAGGGGAGACCCAGTACTTC. Its translation is CASSHQGAGETQYF.

The chain is built from TRBV6-2 or TRBV6-3 and TRBJ2-1; the D is unclear. Germline assignment: CDR1 MNHEY and CDR2 SVGEGT. This CDR3 has 17 residues. V was clipped by 4 bases and J by 8 bases, with 24 bases between them. CDR3 bases: TGTGCCAGCAGTTCCCGCTCCCAGCGAGGATCTTCCGATGAGCAGTTCTTC. This sequence encodes CASSSRSQRGSSDEQFF.

The sample holds a few counts of this clonotype. Written as DNA, the CDR3 is TGTGCCAGCAGATGGACAGAATCGGGGTATGGCTACACCTTC. Its protein is CASRWTESGYGYTF. J is TRBJ1-2 and V is TRBV6-5, with a weak D call TRBD1 (6 bases). Germline CDR1 is MNHEY and CDR2 is SVGAGI. The germline V and J ends were trimmed by 6 bases and 5 bases, with 16 bases remaining between them. The CDR3 sequence is 14 residues long.

This clonotype was seen at least ten times. The chain carries TRBV5-1 and TRBJ2-1; 9 positions match TRBD1. Germline V gene sequence: CDR1 SGHRS, CDR2 YFSETQ. This CDR3 has 16 residues. The V gene end was trimmed by 0 bases and the J gene end by 4 bases; junction bases not matched to a gene: 5. CDR3: CASSLAPGQGYNEQFF. The CDR3 coding sequence is TGCGCCAGCAGCTTGGCCCCGGGACAGGGTTACAATGAGCAGTTCTTC.

DNA for the CDR3: TGCGCCAGCAGCTCGTTTAGAGGGCGTAAGACCCAGTACTTC. It translates to CASSSFRGRKTQYF. V gene TRBV5-1 combines with J gene TRBJ2-5; a possible D gene is TRBD2 (5 bases). Germline values: CDR1 SGHRS, CDR2 YFSETQ. The ends were cut back, 3 bases at V and 6 bases at J, with 15 bases in the middle. The CDR3 length is 14 residues.